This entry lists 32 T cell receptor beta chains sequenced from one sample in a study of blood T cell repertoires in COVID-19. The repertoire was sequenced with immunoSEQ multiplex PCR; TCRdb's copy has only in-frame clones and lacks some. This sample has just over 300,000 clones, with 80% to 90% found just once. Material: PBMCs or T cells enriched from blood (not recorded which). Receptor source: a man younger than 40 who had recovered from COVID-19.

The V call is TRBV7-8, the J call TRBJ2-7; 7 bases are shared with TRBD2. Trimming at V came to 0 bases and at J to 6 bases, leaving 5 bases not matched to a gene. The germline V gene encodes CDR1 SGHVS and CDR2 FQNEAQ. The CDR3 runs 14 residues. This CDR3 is CASSLALGGREQYF. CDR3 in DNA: TGTGCCAGCAGCTTAGCTTTGGGAGGGCGCGAGCAGTACTTC.

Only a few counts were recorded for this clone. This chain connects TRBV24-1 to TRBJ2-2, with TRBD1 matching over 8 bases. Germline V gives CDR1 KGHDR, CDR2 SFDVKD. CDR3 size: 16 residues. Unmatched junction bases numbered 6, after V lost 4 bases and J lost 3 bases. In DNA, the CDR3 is TGTGCCACCAGTGACCTTGACAGGGGAGACACCGGGGAGCTGTTTTTT. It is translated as CATSDLDRGDTGELFF.

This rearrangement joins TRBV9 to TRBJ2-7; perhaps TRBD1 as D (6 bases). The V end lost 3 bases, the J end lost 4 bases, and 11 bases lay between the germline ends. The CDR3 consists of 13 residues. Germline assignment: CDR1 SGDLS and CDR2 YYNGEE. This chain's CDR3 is CASSAGQTYEQYF. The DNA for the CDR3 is TGTGCCAGCAGCGCTGGACAGACTTACGAGCAGTACTTC.

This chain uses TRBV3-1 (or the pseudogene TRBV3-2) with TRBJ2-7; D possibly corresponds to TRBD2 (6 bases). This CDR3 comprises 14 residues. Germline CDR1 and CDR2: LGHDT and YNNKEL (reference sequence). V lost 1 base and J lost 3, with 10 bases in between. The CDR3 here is CASSQVGAGYEQYF. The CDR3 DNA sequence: TGTGCCAGCAGCCAAGTTGGAGCGGGCTACGAGCAGTACTTC.

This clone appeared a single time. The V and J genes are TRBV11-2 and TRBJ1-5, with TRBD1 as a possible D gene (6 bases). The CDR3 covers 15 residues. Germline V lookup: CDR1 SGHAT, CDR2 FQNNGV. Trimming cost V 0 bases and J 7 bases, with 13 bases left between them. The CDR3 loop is CASSLEVGGGQPQHF. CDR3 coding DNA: TGTGCCAGCAGCTTAGAAGTGGGGGGGGGCCAGCCCCAGCATTTT.

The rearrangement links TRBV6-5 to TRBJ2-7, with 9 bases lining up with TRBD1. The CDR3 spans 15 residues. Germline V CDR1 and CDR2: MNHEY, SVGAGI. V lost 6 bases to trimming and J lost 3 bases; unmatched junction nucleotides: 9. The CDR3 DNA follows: TGTGCCAGCAGAAAAGACAGGGGGGGAGGCTACGAGCAGTACTTC. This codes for CASRKDRGGGYEQYF.

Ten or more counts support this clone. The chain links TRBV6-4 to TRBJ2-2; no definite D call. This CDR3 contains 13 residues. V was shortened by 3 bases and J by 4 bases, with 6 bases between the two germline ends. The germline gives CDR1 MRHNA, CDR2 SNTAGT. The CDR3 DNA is TGTGCCAGCAGTGAACAGAGCACCGGGGAGCTGTTTTTT. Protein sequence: CASSEQSTGELFF.

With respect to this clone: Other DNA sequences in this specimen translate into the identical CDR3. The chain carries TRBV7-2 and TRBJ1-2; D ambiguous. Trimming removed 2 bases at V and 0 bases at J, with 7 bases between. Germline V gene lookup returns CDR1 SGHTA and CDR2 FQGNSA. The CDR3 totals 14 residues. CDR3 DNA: TGTGCCAGCAGCTTACCAACAGCTAACTATGGCTACACCTTC. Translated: CASSLPTANYGYTF.

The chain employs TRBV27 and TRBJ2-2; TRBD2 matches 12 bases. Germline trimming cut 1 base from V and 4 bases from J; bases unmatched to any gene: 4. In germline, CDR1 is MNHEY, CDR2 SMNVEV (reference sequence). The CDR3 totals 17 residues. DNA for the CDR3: TGTGCCAGCAGTTTATTGACTAGCGGGGGTTCCACCGGGGAGCTGTTTTTT. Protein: CASSLLTSGGSTGELFF.

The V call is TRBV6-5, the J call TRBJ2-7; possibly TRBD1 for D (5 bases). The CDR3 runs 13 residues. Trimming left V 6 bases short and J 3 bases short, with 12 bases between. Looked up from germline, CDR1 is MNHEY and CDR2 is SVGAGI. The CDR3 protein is CASRPGQSYEQYF. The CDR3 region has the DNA TGTGCCAGCAGACCAGGACAAAGCTACGAGCAGTACTTC.

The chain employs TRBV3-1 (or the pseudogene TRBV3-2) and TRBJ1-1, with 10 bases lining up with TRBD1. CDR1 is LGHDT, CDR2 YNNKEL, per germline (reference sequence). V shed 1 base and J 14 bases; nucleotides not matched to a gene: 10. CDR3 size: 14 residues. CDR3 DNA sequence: TGTGCCAGCAGCCAAGGGACAGGGGGAGGAACATCGTTCTTT. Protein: CASSQGTGGGTSFF.

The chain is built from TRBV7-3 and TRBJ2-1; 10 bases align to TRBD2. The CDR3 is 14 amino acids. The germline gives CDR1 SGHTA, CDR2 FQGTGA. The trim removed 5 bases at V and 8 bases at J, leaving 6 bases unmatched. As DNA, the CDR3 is TGTGCCAGCAGCCCTCGGCTAGCGGGGGATGAGCAGTTCTTC. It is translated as CASSPRLAGDEQFF.

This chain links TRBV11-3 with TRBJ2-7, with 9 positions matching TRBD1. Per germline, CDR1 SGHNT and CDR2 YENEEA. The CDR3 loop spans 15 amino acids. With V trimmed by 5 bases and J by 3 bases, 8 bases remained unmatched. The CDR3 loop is CASSQYQTGGYEQYF. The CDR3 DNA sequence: TGTGCCAGCAGCCAATACCAGACAGGGGGCTACGAGCAGTACTTC.

CDR3 protein: CSVGGQGGGYTF. The CDR3 DNA sequence: TGCAGCGTAGGAGGACAGGGAGGAGGCTACACCTTC. This rearrangement joins TRBV29-1 to TRBJ1-2, with 8 nucleotides matching TRBD1. The CDR3 sequence is 12 residues long. With 6 bases clipped from V and 8 bases from J, the junction kept 8 bases outside the gene matches. CDR1 SQVTM and CDR2 ANQGSEA come from the germline V gene.

CDR3 amino acids: CASSLREGQTDYEQYF. The CDR3 DNA is TGTGCCAGCTCACTACGGGAAGGTCAGACCGACTACGAGCAGTACTTC. The V and J genes are TRBV18 and TRBJ2-7; possibly TRBD2 for D (5 bases). In germline, CDR1 is KGHSH, CDR2 LQKENI. V was trimmed by 4 bases and J by 3 bases, leaving 19 bases between them. CDR3 length equals 16 residues.

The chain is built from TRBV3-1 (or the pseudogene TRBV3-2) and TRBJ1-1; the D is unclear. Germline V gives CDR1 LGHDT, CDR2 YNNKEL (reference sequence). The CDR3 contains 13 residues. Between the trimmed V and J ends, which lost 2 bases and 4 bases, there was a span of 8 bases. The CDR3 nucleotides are TGTGCCAGCAGCCAATCGATAGTCACTGAAGCTTTCTTT. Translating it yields CASSQSIVTEAFF.

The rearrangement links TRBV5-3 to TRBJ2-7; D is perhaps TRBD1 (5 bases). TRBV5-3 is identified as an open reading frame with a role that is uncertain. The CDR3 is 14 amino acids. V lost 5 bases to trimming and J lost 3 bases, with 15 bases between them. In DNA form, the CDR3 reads TGTGCCAGAAGGGGTGGGCAGGGTATCTACGAGCAGTACTTC. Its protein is CARRGGQGIYEQYF.

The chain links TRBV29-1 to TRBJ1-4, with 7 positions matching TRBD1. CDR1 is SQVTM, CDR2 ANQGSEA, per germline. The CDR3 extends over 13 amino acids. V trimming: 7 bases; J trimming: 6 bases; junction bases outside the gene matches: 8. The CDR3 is CSGRDSLYEKLFF. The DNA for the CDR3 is TGCAGCGGGAGGGACAGCCTTTATGAAAAACTGTTTTTT.

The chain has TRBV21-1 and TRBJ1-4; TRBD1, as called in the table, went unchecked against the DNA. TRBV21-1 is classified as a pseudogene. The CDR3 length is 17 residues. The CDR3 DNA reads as TGTGCCAGCAGGTTCGGGCAGGGGGAGGCCGCTAATGAAAAACTGTTTTTT. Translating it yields CASRFGQGEAANEKLFF.

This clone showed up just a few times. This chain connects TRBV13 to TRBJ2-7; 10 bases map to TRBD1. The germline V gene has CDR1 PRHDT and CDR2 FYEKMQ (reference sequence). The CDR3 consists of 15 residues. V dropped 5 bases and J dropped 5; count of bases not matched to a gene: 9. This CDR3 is CASSVPGTGVDEQYF. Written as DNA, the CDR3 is TGTGCCAGCAGCGTCCCTGGGACAGGGGTGGACGAGCAGTACTTC.

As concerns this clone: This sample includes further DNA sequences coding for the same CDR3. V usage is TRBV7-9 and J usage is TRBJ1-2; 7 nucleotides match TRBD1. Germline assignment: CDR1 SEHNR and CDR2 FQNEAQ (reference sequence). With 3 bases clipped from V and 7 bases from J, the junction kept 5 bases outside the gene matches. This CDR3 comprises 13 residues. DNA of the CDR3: TGTGCCAGCAGCTTCACAGGGGACGGTGGCTACACCTTC. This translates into CASSFTGDGGYTF.

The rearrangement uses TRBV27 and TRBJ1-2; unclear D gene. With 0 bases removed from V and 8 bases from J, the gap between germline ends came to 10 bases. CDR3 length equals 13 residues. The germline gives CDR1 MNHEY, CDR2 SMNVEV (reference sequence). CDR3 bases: TGTGCCAGCAGTTTATCGTCCAGGTACGGCTACACCTTC. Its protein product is CASSLSSRYGYTF.

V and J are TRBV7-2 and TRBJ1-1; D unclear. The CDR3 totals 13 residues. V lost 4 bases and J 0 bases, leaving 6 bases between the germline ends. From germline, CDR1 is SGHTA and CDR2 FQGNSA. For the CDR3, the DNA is TGTGCCAGCAGCTCAGAATTGAACACTGAAGCTTTCTTT. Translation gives CASSSELNTEAFF. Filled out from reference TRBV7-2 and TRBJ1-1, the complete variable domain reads GAGVSQSPSNKVTEKGKDVELRCDPISGHTALYWYRQSLGQGLEFLIYFQGNSAPDKSGLPSDRFSAERTGGSVSTLTIQRTQQEDSAVYLCASSSELNTEAFFGQGTRLTVV.

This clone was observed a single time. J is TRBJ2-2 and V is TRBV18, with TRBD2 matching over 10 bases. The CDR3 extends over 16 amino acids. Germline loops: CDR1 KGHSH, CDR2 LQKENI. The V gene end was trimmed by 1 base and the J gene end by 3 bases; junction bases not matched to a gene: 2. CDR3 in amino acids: CASSPRLAGDTGELFF. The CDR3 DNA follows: TGTGCCAGCTCACCACGACTAGCGGGCGACACCGGGGAGCTGTTTTTT.

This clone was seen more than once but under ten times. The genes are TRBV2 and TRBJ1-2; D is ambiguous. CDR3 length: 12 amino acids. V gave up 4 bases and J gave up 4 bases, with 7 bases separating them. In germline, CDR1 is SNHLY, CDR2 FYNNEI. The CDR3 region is CASSADIYGYTF. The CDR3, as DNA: TGTGCCAGCAGTGCCGACATCTATGGCTACACCTTC.

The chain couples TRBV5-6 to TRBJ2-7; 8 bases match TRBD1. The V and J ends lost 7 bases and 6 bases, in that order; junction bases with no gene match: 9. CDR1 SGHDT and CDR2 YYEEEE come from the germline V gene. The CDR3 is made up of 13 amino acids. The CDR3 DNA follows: TGTGCCAGCCGGACCGCGGGGACAGGCGAGCAGTACTTC. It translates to CASRTAGTGEQYF.

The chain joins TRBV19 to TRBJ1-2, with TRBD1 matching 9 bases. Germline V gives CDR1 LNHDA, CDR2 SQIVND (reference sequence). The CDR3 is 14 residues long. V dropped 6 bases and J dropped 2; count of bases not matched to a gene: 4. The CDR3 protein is CASRRTGVNYGYTF. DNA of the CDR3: TGTGCCAGTAGACGGACAGGGGTGAACTATGGCTACACCTTC.

CDR3 protein: CASSPGQGNPYEQYF. The CDR3 DNA reads as TGTGCCAGCTCACCGGGGCAGGGCAACCCCTACGAGCAGTACTTC. The chain couples TRBV18 to TRBJ2-7, with D tentatively TRBD1 (5 bases). The CDR3 consists of 15 residues. Germline lookup yields CDR1 KGHSH and CDR2 LQKENI. Trimming left V 3 bases short and J 2 bases short, with 14 bases between.

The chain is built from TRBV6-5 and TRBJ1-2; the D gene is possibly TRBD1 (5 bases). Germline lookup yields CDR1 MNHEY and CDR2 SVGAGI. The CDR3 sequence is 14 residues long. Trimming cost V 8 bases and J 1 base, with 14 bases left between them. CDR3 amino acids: CASSLGGGNYGYTF. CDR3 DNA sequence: TGTGCCAGCTCTCTGGGGGGGGGTAACTATGGCTACACCTTC.

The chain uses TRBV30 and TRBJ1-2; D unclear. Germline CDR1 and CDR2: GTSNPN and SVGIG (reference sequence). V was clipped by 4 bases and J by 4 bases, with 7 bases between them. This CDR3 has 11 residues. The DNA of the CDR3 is TGTGCCTGGAACAGAGTCTATGGCTACACCTTC. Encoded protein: CAWNRVYGYTF.

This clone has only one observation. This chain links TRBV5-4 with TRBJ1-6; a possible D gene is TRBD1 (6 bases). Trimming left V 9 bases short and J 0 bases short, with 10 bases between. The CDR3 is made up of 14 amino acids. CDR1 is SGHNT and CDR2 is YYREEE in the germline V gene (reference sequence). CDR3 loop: CAIGGLSYNSPLHF. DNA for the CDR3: TGTGCCATCGGGGGGCTCTCCTATAATTCACCCCTCCACTTT.

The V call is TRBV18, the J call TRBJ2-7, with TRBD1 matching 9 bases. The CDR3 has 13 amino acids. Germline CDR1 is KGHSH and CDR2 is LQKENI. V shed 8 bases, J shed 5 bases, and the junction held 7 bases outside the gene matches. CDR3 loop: CASAQGAQDEQYF. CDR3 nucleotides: TGTGCCAGCGCACAGGGGGCGCAGGACGAGCAGTACTTC.